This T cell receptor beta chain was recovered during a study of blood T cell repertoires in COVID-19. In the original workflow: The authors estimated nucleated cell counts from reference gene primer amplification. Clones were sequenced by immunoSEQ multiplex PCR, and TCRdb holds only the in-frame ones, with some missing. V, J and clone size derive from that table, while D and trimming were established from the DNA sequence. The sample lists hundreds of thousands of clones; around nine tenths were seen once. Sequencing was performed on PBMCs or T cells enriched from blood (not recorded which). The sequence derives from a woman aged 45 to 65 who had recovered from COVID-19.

The CDR3 here is CASLSQQGQAFF. The CDR3 DNA reads as TGTGCCAGCTTGTCCCAACAGGGACAGGCTTTCTTT. V usage is TRBV28 and J usage is TRBJ1-1; 7 nucleotides match TRBD1. The CDR3 loop spans 12 amino acids. J was trimmed by 11 bases and V by 8 bases; bases with no gene match: 11. Germline CDR1 reads MDHEN; CDR2 reads SYDVKM.